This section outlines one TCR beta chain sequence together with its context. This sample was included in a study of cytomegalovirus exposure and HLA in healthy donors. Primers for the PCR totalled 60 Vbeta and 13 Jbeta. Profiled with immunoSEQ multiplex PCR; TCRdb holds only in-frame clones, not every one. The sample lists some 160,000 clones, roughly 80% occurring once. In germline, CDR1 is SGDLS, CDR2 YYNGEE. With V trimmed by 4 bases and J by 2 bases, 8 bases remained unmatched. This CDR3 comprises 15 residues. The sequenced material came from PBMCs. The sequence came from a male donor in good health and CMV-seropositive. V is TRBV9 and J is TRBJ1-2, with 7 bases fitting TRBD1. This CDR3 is CASSPRDSANYGYTF. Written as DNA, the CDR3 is TGTGCCAGCAGCCCCCGGGACAGCGCAAACTATGGCTACACCTTC.